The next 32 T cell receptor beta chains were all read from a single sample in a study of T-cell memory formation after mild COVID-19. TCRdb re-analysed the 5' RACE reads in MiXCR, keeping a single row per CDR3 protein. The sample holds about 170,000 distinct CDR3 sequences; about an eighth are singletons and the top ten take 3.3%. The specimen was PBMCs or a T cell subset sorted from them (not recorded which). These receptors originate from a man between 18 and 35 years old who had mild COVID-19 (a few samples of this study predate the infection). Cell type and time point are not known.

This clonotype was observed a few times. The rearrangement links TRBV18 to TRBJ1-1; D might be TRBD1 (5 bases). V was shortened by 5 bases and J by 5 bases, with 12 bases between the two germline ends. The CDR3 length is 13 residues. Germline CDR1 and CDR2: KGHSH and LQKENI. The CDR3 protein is CASSRGANTEAFF. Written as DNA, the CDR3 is TGTGCCAGCTCAAGGGGAGCTAATACTGAAGCTTTCTTT. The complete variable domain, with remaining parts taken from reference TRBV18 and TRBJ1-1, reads NAGVMQNPRHLVRRRGQEARLRCSPMKGHSHVYWYRQLPEEGLKFMVYLQKENIIDESGMPKERFSAEFPKEGPSILRIQQVVRGDSAAYFCASSRGANTEAFFGQGTRLTVV.

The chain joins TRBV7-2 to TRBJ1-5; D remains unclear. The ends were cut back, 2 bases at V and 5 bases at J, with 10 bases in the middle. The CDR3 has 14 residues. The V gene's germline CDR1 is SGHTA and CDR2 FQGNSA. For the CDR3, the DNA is TGTGCCAGCAGCTTAAGGGCTGTGGATCAGCCCCAGCATTTT. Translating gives CASSLRAVDQPQHF.

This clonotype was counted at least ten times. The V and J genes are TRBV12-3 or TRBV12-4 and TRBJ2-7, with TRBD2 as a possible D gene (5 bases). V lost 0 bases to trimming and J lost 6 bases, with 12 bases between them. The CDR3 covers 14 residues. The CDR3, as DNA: TGTGCCAGCAGTTTAGCGGGAGCGGCGGGCGAGCAGTACTTC. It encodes CASSLAGAAGEQYF.

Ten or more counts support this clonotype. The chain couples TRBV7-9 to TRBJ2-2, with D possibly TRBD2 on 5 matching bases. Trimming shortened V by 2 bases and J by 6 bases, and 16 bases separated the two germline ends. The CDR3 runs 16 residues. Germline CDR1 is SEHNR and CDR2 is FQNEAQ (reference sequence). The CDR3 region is CASSLFGLRGSGELFF. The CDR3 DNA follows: TGTGCCAGCAGCTTATTTGGCCTAAGAGGGTCCGGGGAGCTGTTTTTT. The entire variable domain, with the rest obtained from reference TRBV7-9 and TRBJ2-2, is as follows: DTGVSQNPRHKITKRGQNVTFRCDPISEHNRLYWYRQTLGQGPEFLTYFQNEAQLEKSRLLSDRFSAERPKGSFSTLEIQRTEQGDSAMYLCASSLFGLRGSGELFFGEGSRLTVL.

CDR3 amino acids: CASSSAGVEETQYF. The CDR3 DNA is TGTGCCAGCAGCTCCGCAGGAGTCGAGGAGACCCAGTACTTC. The V call is TRBV11-3, the J call TRBJ2-5; D not resolved. CDR1 and CDR2 (germline): SGHNT, YENEEA. The CDR3 sequence is 14 residues long. V was clipped by 4 bases and J by 5 bases, with 14 bases between them.

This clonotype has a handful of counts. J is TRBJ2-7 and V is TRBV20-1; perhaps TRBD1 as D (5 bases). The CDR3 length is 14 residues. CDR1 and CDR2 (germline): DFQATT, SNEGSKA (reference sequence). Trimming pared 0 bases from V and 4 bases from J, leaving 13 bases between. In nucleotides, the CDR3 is TGCAGTGCTAGAGATAGGGCAGGGTTTTACGAGCAGTACTTC. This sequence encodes CSARDRAGFYEQYF.

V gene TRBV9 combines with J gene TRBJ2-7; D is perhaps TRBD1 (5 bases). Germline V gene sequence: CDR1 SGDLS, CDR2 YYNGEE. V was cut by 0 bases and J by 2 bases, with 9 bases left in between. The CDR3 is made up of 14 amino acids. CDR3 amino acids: CASSVGRVAYEQYF. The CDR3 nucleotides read TGTGCCAGCAGCGTAGGCAGGGTGGCCTACGAGCAGTACTTC.

The chain's CDR3 is CASSLVVSGTDTQYF. CDR3 bases: TGTGCCAGCAGCTTAGTAGTTAGCGGCACAGATACGCAGTATTTT. The chain recombines TRBV7-2 with TRBJ2-3, with a possible D match to TRBD2 (5 bases). CDR1 is SGHTA, CDR2 FQGNSA, per germline. V lost 1 base and J 1 base, leaving 9 bases between the germline ends. CDR3 length: 15 residues. The variable domain in full, with the rest retrieved from reference TRBV7-2 and TRBJ2-3, is GAGVSQSPSNKVTEKGKDVELRCDPISGHTALYWYRQSLGQGLEFLIYFQGNSAPDKSGLPSDRFSAERTGGSVSTLTIQRTQQEDSAVYLCASSLVVSGTDTQYFGPGTRLTVL.

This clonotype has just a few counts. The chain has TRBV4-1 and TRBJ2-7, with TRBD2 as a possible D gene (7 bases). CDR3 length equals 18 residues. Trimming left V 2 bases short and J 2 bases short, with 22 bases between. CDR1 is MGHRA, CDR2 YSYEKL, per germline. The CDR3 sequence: CASSQLSLVPGGPYEQYF. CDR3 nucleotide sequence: TGCGCCAGCAGCCAACTATCCCTAGTCCCGGGGGGCCCCTACGAGCAGTACTTC.

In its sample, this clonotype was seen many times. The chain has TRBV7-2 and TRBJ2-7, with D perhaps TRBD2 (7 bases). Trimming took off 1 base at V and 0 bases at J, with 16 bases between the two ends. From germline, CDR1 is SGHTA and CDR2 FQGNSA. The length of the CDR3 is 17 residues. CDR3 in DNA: TGTGCCAGCAGCTTAGTTAAGGGGGGGGCCAGCTCCTACGAGCAGTACTTC. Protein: CASSLVKGGASSYEQYF. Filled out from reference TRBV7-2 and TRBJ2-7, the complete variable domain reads GAGVSQSPSNKVTEKGKDVELRCDPISGHTALYWYRQSLGQGLEFLIYFQGNSAPDKSGLPSDRFSAERTGGSVSTLTIQRTQQEDSAVYLCASSLVKGGASSYEQYFGPGTRLTVT.

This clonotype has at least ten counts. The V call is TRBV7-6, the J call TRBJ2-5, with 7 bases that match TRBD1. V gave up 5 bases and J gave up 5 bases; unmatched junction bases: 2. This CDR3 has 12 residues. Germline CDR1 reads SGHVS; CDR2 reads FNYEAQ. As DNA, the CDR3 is TGTGCCAGCAGCAAACAGGGGGAGACCCAGTACTTC. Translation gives CASSKQGETQYF.

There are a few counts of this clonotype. Here the CDR3 DNA reads TGTGCCAGCAGTGACGGTTCCGAGCAGTACGTC. Protein: CASSDGSEQYV. The chain recombines TRBV6-5 with TRBJ2-7; D remains unclear. This CDR3 has 11 residues. CDR1 and CDR2 (germline): MNHEY, SVGAGI. V gave up 5 bases and J gave up 6 bases, with 8 bases separating them.

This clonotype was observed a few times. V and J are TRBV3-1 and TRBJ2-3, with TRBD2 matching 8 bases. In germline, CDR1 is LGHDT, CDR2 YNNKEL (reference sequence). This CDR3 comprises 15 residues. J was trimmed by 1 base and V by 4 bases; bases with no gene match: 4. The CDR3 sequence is CASSLPGLGTDTQYF. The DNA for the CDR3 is TGTGCCAGCAGCCTTCCGGGACTAGGCACAGATACGCAGTATTTT.

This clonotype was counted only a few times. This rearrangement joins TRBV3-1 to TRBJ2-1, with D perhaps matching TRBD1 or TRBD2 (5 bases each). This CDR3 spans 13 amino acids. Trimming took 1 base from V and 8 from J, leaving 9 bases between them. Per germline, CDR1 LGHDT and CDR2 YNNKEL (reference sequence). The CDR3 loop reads CASSQAGPDEQFF. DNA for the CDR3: TGTGCCAGCAGCCAAGCGGGGCCGGATGAGCAGTTCTTC.

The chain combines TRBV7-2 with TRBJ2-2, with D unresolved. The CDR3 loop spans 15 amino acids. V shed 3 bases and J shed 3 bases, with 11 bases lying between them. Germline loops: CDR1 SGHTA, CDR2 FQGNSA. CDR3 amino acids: CASSLVGSDTGELFF. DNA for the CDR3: TGTGCCAGCAGCTTGGTTGGGTCGGACACCGGGGAGCTGTTTTTT.

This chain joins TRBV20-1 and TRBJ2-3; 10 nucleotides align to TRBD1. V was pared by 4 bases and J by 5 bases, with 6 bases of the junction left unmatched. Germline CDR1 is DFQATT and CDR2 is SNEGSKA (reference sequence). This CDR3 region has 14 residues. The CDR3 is CSATGTGAGDTQYF. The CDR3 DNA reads TGCAGTGCTACCGGGACAGGGGCGGGAGATACGCAGTATTTT.

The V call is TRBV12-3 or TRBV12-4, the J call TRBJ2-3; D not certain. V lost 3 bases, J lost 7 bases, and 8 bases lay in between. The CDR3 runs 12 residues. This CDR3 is CASSFVAYTQYF. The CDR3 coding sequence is TGTGCCAGCAGTTTTGTGGCCTATACGCAGTATTTT.

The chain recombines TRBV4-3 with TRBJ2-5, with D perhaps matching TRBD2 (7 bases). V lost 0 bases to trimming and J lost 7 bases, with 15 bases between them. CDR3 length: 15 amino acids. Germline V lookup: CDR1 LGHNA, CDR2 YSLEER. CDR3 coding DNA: TGCGCCAGCAGCCAAGATCGTGCAGGGGAGGGGACCCAGTACTTC. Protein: CASSQDRAGEGTQYF.

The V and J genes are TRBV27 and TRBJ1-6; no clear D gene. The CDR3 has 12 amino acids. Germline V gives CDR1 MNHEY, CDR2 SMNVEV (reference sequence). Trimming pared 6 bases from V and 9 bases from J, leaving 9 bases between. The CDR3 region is CASRSVGSPLHF. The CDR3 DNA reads TGTGCCAGCAGATCCGTAGGTTCACCCCTCCACTTT.

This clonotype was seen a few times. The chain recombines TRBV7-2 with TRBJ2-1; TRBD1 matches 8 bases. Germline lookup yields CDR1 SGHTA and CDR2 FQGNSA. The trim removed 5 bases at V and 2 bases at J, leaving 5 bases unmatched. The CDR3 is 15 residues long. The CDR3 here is CASSDRQGPYNEQFF. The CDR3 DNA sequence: TGTGCCAGCAGCGACAGACAGGGGCCCTACAATGAGCAGTTCTTC.

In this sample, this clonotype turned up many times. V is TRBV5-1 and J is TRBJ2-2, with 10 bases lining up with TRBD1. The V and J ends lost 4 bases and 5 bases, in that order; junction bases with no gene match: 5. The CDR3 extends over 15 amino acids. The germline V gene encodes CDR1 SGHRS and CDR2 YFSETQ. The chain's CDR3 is CASSPGQGMTGELFF. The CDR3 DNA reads TGCGCCAGCAGCCCGGGACAGGGGATGACCGGGGAGCTGTTTTTT.

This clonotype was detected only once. CDR3 in DNA: TGTGCCAGCAGCCCACACCAGGGATATGGCTACACCTTC. Translation: CASSPHQGYGYTF. The chain carries TRBV7-2 and TRBJ1-2; D possibly corresponds to TRBD1 (5 bases). The CDR3 is made up of 13 amino acids. The V end lost 5 bases, the J end lost 5 bases, and 12 bases lay between the germline ends. Germline CDR1 SGHTA, CDR2 FQGNSA.

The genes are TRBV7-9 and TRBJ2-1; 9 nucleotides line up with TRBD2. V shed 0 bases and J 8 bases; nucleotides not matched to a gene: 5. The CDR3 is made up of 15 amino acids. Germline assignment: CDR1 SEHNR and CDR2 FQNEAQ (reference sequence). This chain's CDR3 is CASSLASGGFYEQFF. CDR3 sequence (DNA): TGTGCCAGCAGCTTAGCGAGCGGGGGGTTCTATGAGCAGTTCTTC.

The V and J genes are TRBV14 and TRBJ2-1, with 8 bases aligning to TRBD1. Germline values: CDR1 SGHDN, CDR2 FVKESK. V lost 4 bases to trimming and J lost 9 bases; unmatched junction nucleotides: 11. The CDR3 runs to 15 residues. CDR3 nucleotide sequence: TGTGCCAGCAGCCGGGGACAGGCGGCCTTCGGTGAGCAGTTCTTC. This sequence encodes CASSRGQAAFGEQFF.

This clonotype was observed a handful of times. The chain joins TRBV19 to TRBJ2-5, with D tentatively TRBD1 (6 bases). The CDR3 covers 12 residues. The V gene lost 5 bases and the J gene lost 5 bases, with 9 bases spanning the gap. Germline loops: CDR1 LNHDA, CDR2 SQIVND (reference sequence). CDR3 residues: CASSPGHETQYF. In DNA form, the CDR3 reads TGTGCCAGTAGTCCGGGACACGAGACCCAGTACTTC.

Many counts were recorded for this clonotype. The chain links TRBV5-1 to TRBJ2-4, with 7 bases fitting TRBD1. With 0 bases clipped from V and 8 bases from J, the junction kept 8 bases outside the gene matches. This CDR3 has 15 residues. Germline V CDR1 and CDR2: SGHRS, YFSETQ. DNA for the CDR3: TGCGCCAGCAGCTTGGAGGTCGGGACAGTTGACATTCAGTACTTC. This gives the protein CASSLEVGTVDIQYF.

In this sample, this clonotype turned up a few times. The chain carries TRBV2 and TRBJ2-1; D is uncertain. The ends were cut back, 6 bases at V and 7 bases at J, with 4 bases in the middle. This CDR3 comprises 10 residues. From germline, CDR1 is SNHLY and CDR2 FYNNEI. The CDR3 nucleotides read TGTGCCAGCAGGTTAAATGAGCAGTTCTTC. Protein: CASRLNEQFF. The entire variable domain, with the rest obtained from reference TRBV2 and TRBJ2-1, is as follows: EPEVTQTPSHQVTQMGQEVILRCVPISNHLYFYWYRQILGQKVEFLVSFYNNEISEKSEIFDDQFSVERPDGSNFTLKIRSTKLEDSAMYFCASRLNEQFFGPGTRLTVL.

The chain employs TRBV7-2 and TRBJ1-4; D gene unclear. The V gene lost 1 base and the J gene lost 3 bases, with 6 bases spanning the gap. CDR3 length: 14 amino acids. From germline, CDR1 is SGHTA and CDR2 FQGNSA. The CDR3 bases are TGTGCCAGCAGCTTAGGGGTTGCTAATGAAAAACTGTTTTTT. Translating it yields CASSLGVANEKLFF.

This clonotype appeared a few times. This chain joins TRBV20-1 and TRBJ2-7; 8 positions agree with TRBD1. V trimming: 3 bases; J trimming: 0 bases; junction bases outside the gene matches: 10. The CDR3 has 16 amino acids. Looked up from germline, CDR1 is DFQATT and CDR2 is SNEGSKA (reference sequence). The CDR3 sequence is CSARPPGTGSSYEQYF. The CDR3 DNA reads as TGCAGTGCTAGGCCTCCCGGGACAGGCAGCTCCTACGAGCAGTACTTC.

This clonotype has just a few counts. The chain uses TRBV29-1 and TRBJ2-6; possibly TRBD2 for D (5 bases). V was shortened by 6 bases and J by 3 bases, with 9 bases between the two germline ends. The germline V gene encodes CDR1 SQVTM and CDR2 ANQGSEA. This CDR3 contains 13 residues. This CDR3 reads CSVTGNGANVLTF. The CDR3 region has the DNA TGCAGCGTAACGGGGAATGGGGCCAACGTCCTGACTTTC.

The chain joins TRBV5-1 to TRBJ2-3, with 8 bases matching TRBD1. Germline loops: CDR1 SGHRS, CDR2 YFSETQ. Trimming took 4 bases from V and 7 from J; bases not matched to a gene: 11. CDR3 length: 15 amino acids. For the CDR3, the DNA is TGCGCCAGCAGCCCGACGCAGGGGGCGCCGAATACGCAGTATTTT. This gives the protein CASSPTQGAPNTQYF.

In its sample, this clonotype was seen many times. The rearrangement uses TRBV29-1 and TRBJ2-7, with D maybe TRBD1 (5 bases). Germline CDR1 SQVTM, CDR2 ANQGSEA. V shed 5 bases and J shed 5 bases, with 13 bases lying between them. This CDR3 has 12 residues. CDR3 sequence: CSVLQVTHEQYF. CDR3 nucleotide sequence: TGCAGCGTTCTACAGGTAACACACGAGCAGTACTTC.